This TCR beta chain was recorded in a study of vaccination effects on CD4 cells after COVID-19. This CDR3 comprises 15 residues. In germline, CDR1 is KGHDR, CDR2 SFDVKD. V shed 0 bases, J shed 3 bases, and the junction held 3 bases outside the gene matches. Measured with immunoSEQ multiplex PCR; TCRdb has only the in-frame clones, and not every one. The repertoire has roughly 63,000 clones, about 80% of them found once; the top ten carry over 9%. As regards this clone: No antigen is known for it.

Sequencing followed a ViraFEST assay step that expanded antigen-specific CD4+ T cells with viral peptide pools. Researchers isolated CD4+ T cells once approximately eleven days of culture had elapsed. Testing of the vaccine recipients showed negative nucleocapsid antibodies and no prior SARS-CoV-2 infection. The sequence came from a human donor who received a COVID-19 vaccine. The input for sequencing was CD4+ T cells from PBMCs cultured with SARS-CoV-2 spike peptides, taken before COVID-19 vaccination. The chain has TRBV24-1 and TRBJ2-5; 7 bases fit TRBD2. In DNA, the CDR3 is TGTGCCACCAGTGATTTGTTGGGAGGGGAAGAGACCCAGTACTTC. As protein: CATSDLLGGEETQYF.